This is a list of T cell receptor beta chains from one sample in a study of T cells expressing NK-cell markers. TCRdb derives one entry per CDR3 protein from the 5' RACE reads, leaving out DNA. The repertoire table contains roughly 160,000 distinct CDR3 sequences. Sequenced: blood T cells: a sorted CD56 or NKG2C T cell subset, CD4+ or CD8+ T cells, or bulk PBMC T cells (not recorded which). The source is a woman aged 18-70 years in good health. Each CDR3 is given with its conserved first and last residue.

TRBJ1-6,TRBV20-1,13,CSARSQNASPLHF
TRBJ2-7,TRBV4-2,16,CASSQEAQDDPYEQYF
TRBJ1-2,TRBV12-3/TRBV12-4,15,CASSPPLGPNYGYTF
TRBJ1-3,TRBV2,14,CASRDQRSGNTIYF
TRBJ2-1,TRBV12-3/TRBV12-4,17,CASSLGAGLAGSDEQFF
TRBJ2-2,TRBV29-1,15,CSVLETDIYTGELFF
TRBJ1-2,TRBV20-1,12,CSATQGDYGYTF
TRBJ2-7,TRBV20-1,15,CSARSDSRGVYEQYF
TRBJ2-1,TRBV12-3/TRBV12-4,17,CASSLDRLAGGPNEQFF
TRBJ2-2,TRBV4-2,15,CASSQGEGGTGELFF
TRBJ2-7,TRBV6-1,15,CASRKDRGKSYEQYF
TRBJ1-1,TRBV5-1,14,CASSSQGATAEAFF
TRBJ2-7,TRBV7-2,16,CASSPTGLAGGVEQYF
TRBJ1-6,TRBV5-1,12,CASSLDGSPLHF
TRBJ2-1,TRBV4-1,20,CASSQDFLAGGPVVRNEQFF
TRBJ2-2,TRBV11-2,14,CASSLAYRTGELFF
TRBJ2-6,TRBV10-3,19,CAISAFGPGVTGGANVLTF
TRBJ2-5,TRBV7-9,13,CASGGTSGETQYF
TRBJ2-3,TRBV10-2,14,CAIGASGRTDTQYF
TRBJ2-7,TRBV9,16,CASSAGLAVDSYEQYF
TRBJ1-5,TRBV29-1,14,CSVSGTSLDQPQHF
TRBJ1-4,TRBV4-1,14,CASSRTGLNEKLFF
TRBJ2-5,TRBV2,14,CASTPLRRQETQYF
TRBJ1-4,TRBV9,15,CASSVEGGSNEKLFF
TRBJ1-5,TRBV28,16,CASSLSSGRGNQPQHF
TRBJ2-7,TRBV12-3/TRBV12-4,19,CASRAGLAGGHQTRYEQYF
TRBJ1-1,TRBV20-1,12,CSAANLGQAAFF
TRBJ2-3,TRBV7-8,16,CASSQGLVGIAVTQYF
TRBJ2-3,TRBV6-1,16,CASSEATGRVTDTQYF
TRBJ1-2,TRBV7-2,15,CASSSLRWGLYGYTF
TRBJ2-2,TRBV5-6,16,CASRLGPRGGTGELFF
TRBJ2-5,TRBV20-1,15,CSASGLAGGDETQYF
TRBJ2-7,TRBV10-3,17,CAISDPGSGTTTYEQYF
TRBJ1-4,TRBV20-1,19,CSARDQVPLGVATNEKLFF
TRBJ1-3,TRBV29-1,13,CSVAGQGGNTIYF